Included here is one TCR beta chain sequence, with context. The antigen is not known. Every donor was a Caucasian adult from Nashville, Tennessee. Naive CD45RA+ and memory CD45RA-negative subsets were split from CD4+ cells. The CDR3 has 13 amino acids. Trimming removed 1 base at V and 4 bases at J, with 7 bases between. Germline assignment: CDR1 SGHTA and CDR2 FQGNSA. These data come from a study of shared clonotypes between healthy human individuals. The protocol was immunoSEQ multiplex PCR, while the TCRdb copy is restricted to in-frame clones and leaves out a portion. The table shows 2 million to 2.5 million clones, with about 92% occurring only once. Study-wide results and caveats: An expected dependence of interdonor clonotype sharing on sequencing depth was noted.

The clonotype was recovered from a young man in good health. Some clones in this sample may be carry-over from other donors' samples. Sequenced: naive CD4+ T cells from PBMCs. Stated subset: CD45RA+ positively selected. J is TRBJ1-2 and V is TRBV7-2, with unresolved D. The CDR3 DNA reads as TGTGCCAGCAGCTTAGGCGTCAGCTATGGCTACACCTTC. Protein product: CASSLGVSYGYTF.